This T cell receptor (beta chain) was recorded in a study of OX40 agonist ivuxolimab in advanced cancers. Study-wide background: Every 2 weeks, patients got intravenous ivuxolimab at one of six dose levels (0.01-10 mg/kg).

Assay used: immunoSEQ multiplex PCR; TCRdb lists only in-frame clones, some missing. The table has 55,000 to 70,000 clones, roughly 86% seen once; the top ten hold approximately 2.6%. The CDR3 has 15 amino acids. The V gene's germline CDR1 is SGHTA and CDR2 FQGNSA. The ends were cut back, 3 bases at V and 0 bases at J, with 11 bases in the middle. The sample was CD4+ or CD8+ T cells sorted from blood, taken in a trial of the OX40 agonist ivuxolimab. The chain employs TRBV7-2 and TRBJ1-2; no clear D gene. The TCR sequence derives from an adult with an advanced solid tumor such as melanoma, head and neck, liver or kidney cancer. CDR3 residues: CASSFGGAANYGYTF. The CDR3 DNA reads as TGTGCCAGCAGCTTTGGTGGCGCTGCTAACTATGGCTACACCTTC.